These 29 T cell receptor beta chains came from one sample sequenced in a study of shared clonotypes between healthy human individuals. In the naive CD8 group, cells lacked CD45RO and were positively selected for CCR7, so terminally differentiated effector memory CD45RA+ cells were left out. Assay used: immunoSEQ multiplex PCR; TCRdb lists only in-frame clones, some missing. The table has hundreds of thousands of clones, around 95% seen once. The material sequenced was naive CD8+ T cells sorted from blood. The receptors shown here come from a woman in her twenties or thirties in good health.

V is TRBV10-1 and J is TRBJ2-7; 7 positions agree with TRBD2. With 0 bases clipped from V and 3 bases from J, the junction kept 8 bases outside the gene matches. CDR1 and CDR2 (germline): WNHNN, SYGVQD (reference sequence). The length of the CDR3 is 16 residues. The CDR3, as DNA: TGCGCCAGCAGTGAGTCAACGGCTAGCGGCATCTACGAGCAGTACTTC. It yields the protein CASSESTASGIYEQYF.

The chain is built from TRBV7-9 and TRBJ2-5; D possibly matches TRBD1 or TRBD2 (5 bases each). The J call may be incorrect, as the DNA end agrees better with TRBJ2-7. The CDR3 length is 13 residues. The V gene's germline CDR1 is SEHNR and CDR2 FQNEAQ (reference sequence). The CDR3: CASSLAGAYEQYF. CDR3 bases: TGTGCCAGCAGCTTAGCGGGGGCCTACGAGCAGTACTTC.

This rearrangement joins TRBV5-6 to TRBJ1-3; D gene uncertain. CDR3 length equals 17 residues. V was shortened by 3 bases and J by 4 bases, with 20 bases between the two germline ends. The germline CDR1 and CDR2 sequences are SGHDT and YYEEEE. The chain's CDR3 is CASSSRLSEGRGNTIYF. CDR3 nucleotides: TGTGCCAGCAGCTCCCGCCTCTCTGAGGGCAGAGGAAACACCATATATTTT.

The rearrangement joins TRBV7-9 to TRBJ2-1; D possibly uses TRBD1 or TRBD2 (6 bases each). CDR3 length: 11 amino acids. CDR1 and CDR2 from the germline V gene are SEHNR and FQNEAQ (reference sequence). Trimming took 5 bases from V and 9 from J, leaving 8 bases between them. Here the CDR3 DNA reads TGTGCCAGCAGCGAGGGGGGTGAGCAGTTCTTC. It translates to CASSEGGEQFF.

The V call is TRBV6-6, the J call TRBJ2-7; either TRBD1 or TRBD2 may fit D (5 bases each). CDR1 is MNHNY, CDR2 SVGAGI, per germline (reference sequence). V was pared by 0 bases and J by 4 bases, with 10 bases between. CDR3 size: 14 residues. CDR3 in amino acids: CASSYSRDPYEQYF. The CDR3 DNA reads TGTGCCAGCAGTTACTCCCGGGACCCGTACGAGCAGTACTTC.

The J gene is TRBJ2-5, the V gene TRBV28; D could derive from TRBD1 or TRBD2 (6 bases each). Germline V CDR1 and CDR2: MDHEN, SYDVKM. V was pared by 6 bases and J by 4 bases, with 21 bases between. The length of the CDR3 is 16 residues. The CDR3 region is CASRPGSGKGGETQYF. CDR3 coding DNA: TGTGCCAGCAGGCCGGGTTCGGGTAAGGGGGGAGAGACCCAGTACTTC.

V usage is TRBV2 and J usage is TRBJ2-5; maybe TRBD1 (5 bases). Per the germline V gene, CDR1 is SNHLY and CDR2 is FYNNEI. This CDR3 is 13 amino acids long. Trimming left V 1 base short and J 5 bases short, with 8 bases between. The CDR3 DNA sequence: TGTGCCAGCAGTGAAGGAGCAGGGGAGACCCAGTACTTC. Its translation: CASSEGAGETQYF.

The genes are TRBV28 and TRBJ1-2, with D uncertain. This CDR3 is built from 13 residues. V lost 3 bases and J 4 bases, leaving 9 bases between the germline ends. Germline V lookup: CDR1 MDHEN, CDR2 SYDVKM. CDR3 DNA: TGTGCCAGCAGTTTTCGGGCGCGCTATGGCTACACCTTC. This codes for CASSFRARYGYTF.

CDR3 nucleotide sequence: TGTGCCAGCAGAACAGGGGGTGGCTACACCTTC. As protein: CASRTGGGYTF. V usage is TRBV27 and J usage is TRBJ1-2, with 8 bases aligning to TRBD1. This CDR3 spans 11 amino acids. The germline CDR1 and CDR2 sequences are MNHEY and SMNVEV (reference sequence). Trimming at V came to 6 bases and at J to 7 bases, leaving 1 base not matched to a gene.

The V call is TRBV7-8, the J call TRBJ1-5; maybe TRBD1 (5 bases). Germline-derived CDR1 and CDR2 are SGHVS and FQNEAQ. Trimming took 4 bases from V and 0 from J, leaving 10 bases between them. This CDR3 region has 15 residues. As DNA, the CDR3 is TGTGCCAGCAGCTCGACAGTTTATAGCAATCAGCCCCAGCATTTT. Its translation is CASSSTVYSNQPQHF.

This clone is a singleton in its sample. V usage is TRBV5-6 and J usage is TRBJ1-3, with no clear D. With 2 bases removed from V and 0 bases from J, the gap between germline ends came to 6 bases. The CDR3 runs 14 residues. The germline CDR1 and CDR2 sequences are SGHDT and YYEEEE. CDR3 in DNA: TGTGCCAGCAGCTTTGGCGGCTCTGGAAACACCATATATTTT. Translation gives CASSFGGSGNTIYF.

The J gene is TRBJ1-1, the V gene TRBV27, with 9 positions matching TRBD1. The CDR3 is made up of 15 amino acids. V gave up 2 bases and J gave up 4 bases; unmatched junction bases: 5. Germline CDR1 and CDR2: MNHEY and SMNVEV (reference sequence). The CDR3 DNA reads TGTGCCAGCAGTTTAACGGGACAGGGAGGCACTGAAGCTTTCTTT. Amino acids: CASSLTGQGGTEAFF.

The chain links TRBV5-1 to TRBJ2-7, with TRBD2 identical over 11 bases. The V and J ends lost 0 bases and 3 bases, in that order; junction bases with no gene match: 2. Germline V CDR1 and CDR2: SGHRS, YFSETQ. This CDR3 has 15 amino acids. This CDR3 is CASSLGTSGFYEQYF. The CDR3 DNA sequence: TGCGCCAGCAGCTTGGGGACTAGCGGGTTCTACGAGCAGTACTTC.

The CDR3 bases are TGTGCCAGCAGTTTGCGGCTATTTAGCAATCAGCCCCAGCATTTT. It yields the protein CASSLRLFSNQPQHF. The chain recombines TRBV28 with TRBJ1-5, with no clear D. The germline CDR1 and CDR2 sequences are MDHEN and SYDVKM. Trimming cost V 3 bases and J 0 bases, with 9 bases left between them. The CDR3 consists of 15 residues.

This rearrangement joins TRBV4-2 to TRBJ2-7; a possible D gene is TRBD2 (6 bases). Trimming removed 11 bases from V and 6 bases from J, with 26 bases in between. From germline, CDR1 is LGHNA and CDR2 YNFKEQ. The CDR3 sequence is 15 residues long. CDR3 region: CAPAVYREWLSEQYF. CDR3 DNA: TGTGCCCCAGCAGTATACCGGGAGTGGCTGAGCGAGCAGTACTTC.

The chain uses TRBV28 and TRBJ2-5; 11 nucleotides agree with TRBD2. Germline V lookup: CDR1 MDHEN, CDR2 SYDVKM. The CDR3 is 16 residues long. J was trimmed by 5 bases and V by 5 bases; bases with no gene match: 10. As DNA, the CDR3 is TGTGCCAGCAGTGACCCACGACTAGCGGGAAAGGAGACCCAGTACTTC. This codes for CASSDPRLAGKETQYF.

V usage is TRBV7-8 and J usage is TRBJ1-4; D is uncertain. Germline lookup yields CDR1 SGHVS and CDR2 FQNEAQ. The CDR3 runs 13 residues. Between the trimmed V and J ends, which lost 5 bases and 8 bases, there was a span of 12 bases. CDR3 DNA sequence: TGTGCCAGCAGCAACGAGGCCTTAGAAAAACTGTTTTTT. Amino acid sequence: CASSNEALEKLFF.

The chain recombines TRBV9 with TRBJ2-7; 9 bases agree with TRBD1. Germline V gene lookup returns CDR1 SGDLS and CDR2 YYNGEE. This CDR3 contains 16 residues. V shed 0 bases, J shed 4 bases, and the junction held 8 bases outside the gene matches. Here the CDR3 DNA reads TGTGCCAGCAGCGTAGTTCATGGGGACAGGGATTACGAGCAGTACTTC. Translation gives CASSVVHGDRDYEQYF.

The rearrangement uses TRBV5-5 and TRBJ2-2, with TRBD2 matching over 7 bases. The germline CDR1 and CDR2 sequences are SGHKS and YYEKEE (reference sequence). V lost 0 bases and J lost 3; bases outside the gene matches: 2. The CDR3 consists of 15 residues. CDR3 region: CASSLGLAYTGELFF. The CDR3 DNA reads as TGTGCCAGCAGCTTGGGACTAGCATACACCGGGGAGCTGTTTTTT.

For this clone: The sample carries other DNA sequences with the same CDR3. V usage is TRBV19 and J usage is TRBJ2-7; 8 nucleotides align to TRBD2. V gave up 3 bases and J gave up 3 bases; unmatched junction bases: 4. Germline V gene sequence: CDR1 LNHDA, CDR2 SQIVND (reference sequence). This CDR3 spans 14 amino acids. CDR3 bases: TGTGCCAGTAGTATTGCCAGCGGGAGCTACGAGCAGTACTTC. Protein sequence: CASSIASGSYEQYF.

J is TRBJ2-7 and V is TRBV10-3, with 7 bases that match TRBD2. Looked up from germline, CDR1 is ENHRY and CDR2 is SYGVKD. This CDR3 contains 14 residues. V dropped 3 bases and J dropped 3; count of bases not matched to a gene: 5. The CDR3 DNA follows: TGTGCCATCAGTGAAAGCGGGACCTTCTACGAGCAGTACTTC. This encodes CAISESGTFYEQYF.

The V call is TRBV19, the J call TRBJ1-1; D gene ambiguous. CDR3 length: 13 residues. Trimming took 4 bases from V and 3 from J, leaving 9 bases between them. Germline CDR1 and CDR2: LNHDA and SQIVND (reference sequence). The CDR3 DNA reads as TGTGCCAGTAGTACCTGGTCGTACACTGAAGCTTTCTTT. Amino acids: CASSTWSYTEAFF. The full variable domain, with the rest looked up from reference TRBV19 and TRBJ1-1, is DGGITQSPKYLFRKEGQNVTLSCEQNLNHDAMYWYRQDPGQGLRLIYYSQIVNDFQKGDIAEGYSVSREKKESFPLTVTSAQKNPTAFYLCASSTWSYTEAFFGQGTRLTVV.

This rearrangement joins TRBV27 to TRBJ1-5; D may be TRBD1 (5 bases). The CDR3 length is 15 residues. V dropped 8 bases and J dropped 0 bases, with 14 bases sitting between them. In germline, CDR1 is MNHEY, CDR2 SMNVEV (reference sequence). CDR3 region: CASAYRTPSNQPQHF. CDR3 DNA: TGTGCCAGCGCCTACCGGACACCTAGCAATCAGCCCCAGCATTTT.

The chain is built from TRBV28 and TRBJ2-5; D gene unclear. The end of the DNA is better explained by TRBJ2-7, so the J call may be wrong. Germline V gene data show CDR1 as MDHEN and CDR2 as SYDVKM. This CDR3 is 11 amino acids long. CDR3 nucleotide sequence: TGTGCCAGCAGTGTCGGCTACGAGCAGTACTTC. Protein: CASSVGYEQYF.

This chain joins TRBV5-1 and TRBJ2-1; TRBD2 aligns across 14 bases. Germline V gene lookup returns CDR1 SGHRS and CDR2 YFSETQ. Trimming cost V 4 bases and J 8 bases; bases outside gene matches: 20. The CDR3 totals 20 residues. The CDR3 reads CASSVGLLGLAGGQDDEQFF. CDR3 sequence (DNA): TGCGCCAGCAGCGTAGGACTGCTCGGACTAGCGGGAGGACAGGACGATGAGCAGTTCTTC. Complete variable domain (other parts from reference TRBV5-1 and TRBJ2-1): KAGVTQTPRYLIKTRGQQVTLSCSPISGHRSVSWYQQTPGQGLQFLFEYFSETQRNKGNFPGRFSGRQFSNSRSEMNVSTLELGDSALYLCASSVGLLGLAGGQDDEQFFGPGTRLTVL.

The chain carries TRBV7-8 and TRBJ2-7; D possibly corresponds to TRBD1 (6 bases). V lost 3 bases, J lost 0 bases, and 24 bases lay in between. The CDR3 contains 19 residues. Germline values: CDR1 SGHVS, CDR2 FQNEAQ. The chain's CDR3 is CASSFQRGQSLLPSYEQYF. CDR3 coding DNA: TGTGCCAGCAGCTTTCAAAGGGGACAAAGTCTCTTGCCCTCCTACGAGCAGTACTTC.

This clone was seen a few times. Other nucleotide sequences from this sample produce the same CDR3. This rearrangement joins TRBV20-1 to TRBJ2-7; D unresolved. V was clipped by 5 bases and J by 3 bases, with 5 bases between them. Germline loops: CDR1 DFQATT, CDR2 SNEGSKA (reference sequence). The CDR3 is made up of 10 amino acids. In DNA form, the CDR3 reads TGCAGTGCTCTTAGCTACGAGCAGTACTTC. It is translated as CSALSYEQYF.

The chain joins TRBV7-9 to TRBJ2-7, with 7 bases lining up with TRBD1. V was pared by 4 bases and J by 0 bases, with 6 bases of the junction left unmatched. Looked up from germline, CDR1 is SEHNR and CDR2 is FQNEAQ (reference sequence). The CDR3 is made up of 15 amino acids. CDR3 nucleotide sequence: TGTGCCAGCAGCTCCCGGGACAGACGCTCCTACGAGCAGTACTTC. Amino acid sequence: CASSSRDRRSYEQYF. Combining the CDR3 with reference TRBV7-9 and TRBJ2-7 gives the whole variable domain DTGVSQNPRHKITKRGQNVTFRCDPISEHNRLYWYRQTLGQGPEFLTYFQNEAQLEKSRLLSDRFSAERPKGSFSTLEIQRTEQGDSAMYLCASSSRDRRSYEQYFGPGTRLTVT.

The CDR3 is CASSYLGEQYF. The CDR3 DNA reads as TGTGCCAGCAGCTACCTAGGGGAGCAGTACTTC. This chain uses TRBV5-4 with TRBJ2-5; D is tentatively TRBD1 or TRBD2 (5 bases each). The V and J ends lost 3 bases and 11 bases respectively, with 11 bases between them. Germline V lookup: CDR1 SGHNT, CDR2 YYREEE (reference sequence). The CDR3 length is 11 residues. Drawing the rest from reference TRBV5-4 and TRBJ2-5, the complete variable domain is ETGVTQSPTHLIKTRGQQVTLRCSSQSGHNTVSWYQQALGQGPQFIFQYYREEENGRGNFPPRFSGLQFPNYSSELNVNALELDDSALYLCASSYLGEQYFGPGTRLLVL.